The clone carrying this TCR beta chain was picked up one time. These data come from a study of technical replicates of blood from a few donors. Sequencing was performed with immunoSEQ multiplex PCR; in TCRdb, only in-frame clones are kept and a portion is missing. The sample includes roughly 80,000 clones, 93% seen only once; the top ten take 0.2% to 0.25%. Trimming left V 2 bases short and J 14 bases short, with 15 bases between. The CDR3 loop spans 12 amino acids. Germline V gives CDR1 MNHEY, CDR2 SMNVEV (reference sequence). This TCR was recovered from a human donor in good health. The sequencing input was T cells isolated from PBMCs. The rearrangement uses TRBV27 and TRBJ1-2; TRBD1 is a possible D gene (6 bases). The CDR3 spells CASSLRNREGTF. The CDR3, as DNA: TGTGCCAGCAGTTTACGTAACAGGGAAGGGACCTTC.